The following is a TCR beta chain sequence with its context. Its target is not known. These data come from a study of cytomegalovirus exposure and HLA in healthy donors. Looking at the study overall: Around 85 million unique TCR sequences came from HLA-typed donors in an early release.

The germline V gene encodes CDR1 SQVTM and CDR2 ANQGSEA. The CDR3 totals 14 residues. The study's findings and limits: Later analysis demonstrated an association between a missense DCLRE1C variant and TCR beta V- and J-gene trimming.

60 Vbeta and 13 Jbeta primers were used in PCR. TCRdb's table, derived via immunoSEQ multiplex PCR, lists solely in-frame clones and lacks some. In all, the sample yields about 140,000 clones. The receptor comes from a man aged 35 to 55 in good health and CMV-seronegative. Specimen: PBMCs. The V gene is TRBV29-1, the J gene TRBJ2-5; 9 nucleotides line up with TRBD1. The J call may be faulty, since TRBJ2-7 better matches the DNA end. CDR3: CSVEAGTGKHEQYF. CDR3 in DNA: TGCAGCGTTGAAGCCGGGACAGGGAAGCACGAGCAGTACTTC.